One sample yielded the 32 T cell receptor beta chains listed below, sequenced in a study of blood T cell repertoires in COVID-19. TCRdb keeps only in-frame clones here, not all; method: immunoSEQ multiplex PCR. Found here are around 180,000 clones, about 80% of them singletons; the top ten hold roughly 12%. Input material: PBMCs or T cells enriched from blood (not recorded which). The origin of the receptors is a man aged 50-60 years who had recovered from COVID-19.

The table lists this clone with a few counts. The rearrangement joins TRBV7-9 to TRBJ1-6; no reliable D call. This CDR3 comprises 14 residues. Germline V gene lookup returns CDR1 SEHNR and CDR2 FQNEAQ (reference sequence). V was clipped by 1 base and J by 10 bases, with 11 bases between them. The CDR3 nucleotides are TGTGCCAGCAGCTTAGACTCGGAGAACTCACCCCTCCACTTT. It encodes CASSLDSENSPLHF.

V usage is TRBV2 and J usage is TRBJ1-5, with 7 bases fitting TRBD1. Germline values: CDR1 SNHLY, CDR2 FYNNEI. Unmatched junction bases numbered 4, after V lost 4 bases and J lost 4 bases. The CDR3 is 14 amino acids. As DNA, the CDR3 is TGTGCCAGCAGTGGGGGACAGCAGAATCAGCCCCAGCATTTT. Translation gives CASSGGQQNQPQHF.

The J gene is TRBJ2-1, the V gene TRBV27; D gene uncertain. Germline-derived CDR1 and CDR2 are MNHEY and SMNVEV (reference sequence). The CDR3 contains 15 residues. Trimming shortened V by 2 bases and J by 0 bases, and 8 bases separated the two germline ends. The CDR3 DNA follows: TGTGCCAGCAGTTTAATCGGGTACTCCTACAATGAGCAGTTCTTC. It translates to CASSLIGYSYNEQFF.

V usage is TRBV7-9 and J usage is TRBJ1-2; a weak D match, TRBD1 (6 bases). CDR3 length equals 16 residues. CDR1 is SEHNR and CDR2 is FQNEAQ in the germline V gene (reference sequence). V was trimmed by 2 bases and J by 2 bases, leaving 15 bases between them. The CDR3 region has the DNA TGTGCCAGCAGCTTAACAAATACGGACAGAAACTATGGCTACACCTTC. This gives the protein CASSLTNTDRNYGYTF.

The chain combines TRBV2 with TRBJ1-1; D remains ambiguous. Germline V lookup: CDR1 SNHLY, CDR2 FYNNEI. The CDR3 has 12 amino acids. V lost 4 bases, J lost 8 bases, and 11 bases lay in between. CDR3 in amino acids: CASSASGIEAFF. CDR3 sequence (DNA): TGTGCCAGCAGTGCGTCGGGAATCGAAGCTTTCTTT.

The chain combines TRBV28 with TRBJ1-1; D possibly corresponds to TRBD1 (5 bases). V dropped 10 bases and J dropped 0 bases, with 15 bases sitting between them. Germline V gene lookup returns CDR1 MDHEN and CDR2 SYDVKM. This CDR3 is built from 14 residues. CDR3 residues: CATSPTALNTEAFF. DNA for the CDR3: TGTGCCACCTCGCCGACAGCTCTGAACACTGAAGCTTTCTTT.

The genes are TRBV19 and TRBJ1-3, with 8 bases that match TRBD1. The CDR3 runs to 14 residues. After removal of 6 bases from V and 2 bases from J, the junction contained 3 bases not matched to a gene. CDR1 and CDR2 (germline): LNHDA, SQIVND (reference sequence). DNA for the CDR3: TGTGCCAGTAGCGCAGGGGGCGCTGGAAACACCATATATTTT. This gives the protein CASSAGGAGNTIYF.

The chain carries TRBV7-9 and TRBJ2-7, with D tentatively TRBD2 (6 bases). The CDR3 is made up of 17 amino acids. V was pared by 5 bases and J by 4 bases, with 24 bases between. The germline gives CDR1 SEHNR, CDR2 FQNEAQ (reference sequence). The CDR3 coding sequence is TGTGCCAGCAGCCATGCAGGCGGGACGGTAAACCAATACGAGCAGTACTTC. It codes for CASSHAGGTVNQYEQYF.

This rearrangement joins TRBV7-3 to TRBJ1-1; the match to TRBD1 covers 9 bases. CDR1 and CDR2 (germline): SGHTA, FQGTGA. The J segment lost 4 bases and the V segment lost 5 bases, leaving 17 bases of the junction unmatched. This CDR3 region has 18 residues. The CDR3 is CASSPSGTGIRIGTEAFF. For the CDR3, the DNA is TGTGCCAGCAGCCCATCCGGGACAGGGATAAGGATTGGCACTGAAGCTTTCTTT.

This chain links TRBV4-3 with TRBJ1-2; D call uncertain. V was pared by 2 bases and J by 8 bases, with 12 bases between. The CDR3 loop spans 13 amino acids. Germline lookup yields CDR1 LGHNA and CDR2 YSLEER. CDR3 in DNA: TGCGCCAGCAGCCAATACGGGTCTAACGGCTACACCTTC. It encodes CASSQYGSNGYTF.

In this sample, this clone turned up a few times. The chain links TRBV19 to TRBJ1-6, with unresolved D. The V gene's germline CDR1 is LNHDA and CDR2 SQIVND (reference sequence). The CDR3 extends over 16 amino acids. Trimming left V 1 base short and J 4 bases short, with 11 bases between. CDR3 region: CASSIGGEGYNSPLHF. CDR3 nucleotides: TGTGCCAGTAGTATAGGCGGGGAAGGATATAATTCACCCCTCCACTTT.

The V and J genes are TRBV29-1 and TRBJ1-1; D is uncertain. V lost 4 bases and J lost 4, with 19 bases in between. This CDR3 is 15 amino acids long. Germline V lookup: CDR1 SQVTM, CDR2 ANQGSEA. The CDR3 DNA reads TGCAGCGTTGTCTATACTAGCCTTATTCGCACTGAAGCTTTCTTT. Protein sequence: CSVVYTSLIRTEAFF.

This chain links TRBV18 with TRBJ1-2, with 8 bases that match TRBD1. Germline CDR1 and CDR2: KGHSH and LQKENI. Trimming at V came to 2 bases and at J to 6 bases, leaving 14 bases not matched to a gene. The CDR3 covers 17 residues. The CDR3 is CASSPFASQGAQNGYTF. CDR3 coding DNA: TGTGCCAGCTCACCATTTGCGTCCCAGGGGGCGCAAAATGGCTACACCTTC.

The V gene is TRBV21-1, the J gene TRBJ2-2; the table assigns TRBD2, which was not confirmed against the DNA. TRBV21-1 is designated a pseudogene. The CDR3 covers 21 residues. The CDR3 protein is CPSTKQRRRGGAPMNTGELFF. The CDR3 nucleotides read TGTCCCAGCACCAAACAAAGAAGGCGGGGGGGCGCCCCGATGAACACCGGGGAGCTGTTTTTT.

The chain combines TRBV21-1 with TRBJ2-7; TRBD2 was called by the table and not checked on the DNA. TRBV21-1 is an annotated pseudogene. The CDR3 runs to 14 residues. Here the CDR3 reads CASSNKARSYEQYF. CDR3 bases: TGTGCCAGCAGCAATAAGGCTAGGTCCTACGAGCAGTACTTC.

The gene calls are TRBV2 and TRBJ2-7; 8 positions match TRBD1. The CDR3 consists of 17 residues. Germline CDR1 is SNHLY and CDR2 is FYNNEI. The trim removed 3 bases at V and 4 bases at J, leaving 14 bases unmatched. Written as DNA, the CDR3 is TGTGCCAGCAGTGACGATAACCTCGGACAGGGACGATACGAGCAGTACTTC. Translated: CASSDDNLGQGRYEQYF.

The chain joins TRBV6-5 to TRBJ1-2; D not certain. Germline lookup yields CDR1 MNHEY and CDR2 SVGAGI. Trimming removed 10 bases at V and 1 base at J, with 10 bases between. CDR3 size: 12 residues. The CDR3 sequence is CATGVGNYGYTF. The DNA of the CDR3 is TGTGCCACCGGGGTCGGTAACTATGGCTACACCTTC.

V usage is TRBV2 and J usage is TRBJ2-7; tentative D call: TRBD1 (5 bases). The germline gives CDR1 SNHLY, CDR2 FYNNEI. The CDR3 covers 12 residues. V lost 6 bases and J lost 4, with 10 bases in between. CDR3 sequence: CASRRDSYEQYF. DNA of the CDR3: TGTGCCAGCAGACGAGACAGTTACGAGCAGTACTTC.

This clone was found once. V usage is TRBV4-3 and J usage is TRBJ2-1; the D is unclear. This CDR3 spans 15 amino acids. Germline assignment: CDR1 LGHNA and CDR2 YSLEER. Trimming took 3 bases from V and 6 from J, leaving 15 bases between them. CDR3 in amino acids: CASSQSHRVGNEQFF. The CDR3 nucleotides are TGCGCCAGCAGCCAGAGCCACCGGGTAGGCAATGAGCAGTTCTTC.

In its sample, this clone was seen once. The CDR3 nucleotides are TGTGCCAGCAGCCCCACGGGGGGGCTGAGTTCACCCCTCCACTTT. Translating gives CASSPTGGLSSPLHF. The V call is TRBV28, the J call TRBJ1-6; tentatively, D is TRBD1 (6 bases). Germline lookup yields CDR1 MDHEN and CDR2 SYDVKM. The CDR3 runs 15 residues. V lost 6 bases, J lost 9 bases, and 18 bases lay in between.

The chain joins TRBV11-2 to TRBJ1-1, with D tentatively TRBD1 (6 bases). V lost 5 bases and J 1 base, leaving 20 bases between the germline ends. The CDR3 covers 17 residues. Germline loops: CDR1 SGHAT, CDR2 FQNNGV. The CDR3: CASSLGTSWGANTEAFF. CDR3 sequence (DNA): TGTGCCAGCAGCCTGGGGACATCCTGGGGTGCGAACACTGAAGCTTTCTTT.

The rearrangement links TRBV7-2 to TRBJ1-2; D not certain. Per germline, CDR1 SGHTA and CDR2 FQGNSA. CDR3 size: 9 residues. Trimming pared 10 bases from V and 11 bases from J, leaving 11 bases between. The CDR3: CATPKEYTF. The DNA of the CDR3 is TGTGCCACCCCGAAGGAGTACACCTTC.

The chain carries TRBV3-1 (or the pseudogene TRBV3-2) and TRBJ1-6; a possible D gene is TRBD1 (5 bases). The CDR3 sequence is 16 residues long. Germline-derived CDR1 and CDR2 are LGHDT and YNNKEL (reference sequence). V gave up 2 bases and J gave up 7 bases, with 15 bases separating them. The CDR3: CASSQLRIQVNSPLHF. The CDR3 DNA sequence: TGTGCCAGCAGCCAATTGCGTATACAGGTGAATTCACCCCTCCACTTT.

V gene TRBV7-2 combines with J gene TRBJ1-1, with no clear D. The CDR3 covers 13 residues. V was cut by 4 bases and J by 9 bases, with 15 bases left in between. The germline CDR1 and CDR2 sequences are SGHTA and FQGNSA. CDR3 coding DNA: TGTGCCAGCAGCTCCCGGCCGAGGGAGCAAGCTTTCTTT. Translating it yields CASSSRPREQAFF. Full variable domain (remainder filled in from reference TRBV7-2 and TRBJ1-1): GAGVSQSPSNKVTEKGKDVELRCDPISGHTALYWYRQSLGQGLEFLIYFQGNSAPDKSGLPSDRFSAERTGGSVSTLTIQRTQQEDSAVYLCASSSRPREQAFFGQGTRLTVV.

This sequence joins TRBV3-1 (or the pseudogene TRBV3-2) and TRBJ2-7; TRBD2 agrees at 10 bases. The J segment lost 5 bases and the V segment lost 4 bases, leaving 8 bases of the junction unmatched. The CDR3 is 15 residues long. Germline V gene sequence: CDR1 LGHDT, CDR2 YNNKEL (reference sequence). CDR3 nucleotide sequence: TGTGCCAGCAGCCTGCTCAGCGGGGGGGCCCACGAGCAGTACTTC. Its translation: CASSLLSGGAHEQYF.

The V and J genes are TRBV10-3 and TRBJ1-2, with D perhaps TRBD1 (5 bases). Trimming shortened V by 4 bases and J by 8 bases, and 11 bases separated the two germline ends. The germline V gene has CDR1 ENHRY and CDR2 SYGVKD. There are 12 residues in the CDR3. The CDR3 sequence: CAISGISGGYTF. The CDR3 nucleotides are TGTGCCATCAGTGGGATTTCAGGGGGCTACACCTTC.

The J gene is TRBJ1-1, the V gene TRBV2, with a tentative D call TRBD1 (6 bases). Germline CDR1 reads SNHLY; CDR2 reads FYNNEI. This CDR3 has 14 amino acids. The V and J ends lost 3 bases and 5 bases respectively, with 13 bases between them. The CDR3, as DNA: TGTGCCAGCAGTGAGCGGGGGGCTGGGACTGAAGCTTTCTTT. Protein sequence: CASSERGAGTEAFF. The full variable domain, completed using reference TRBV2 and TRBJ1-1, is EPEVTQTPSHQVTQMGQEVILRCVPISNHLYFYWYRQILGQKVEFLVSFYNNEISEKSEIFDDQFSVERPDGSNFTLKIRSTKLEDSAMYFCASSERGAGTEAFFGQGTRLTVV.

The V gene is TRBV7-8, the J gene TRBJ1-3, with unresolved D. From germline, CDR1 is SGHVS and CDR2 FQNEAQ. Trimming stripped 1 base from V and 0 bases from J, with 7 bases between. This CDR3 region has 15 residues. In nucleotides, the CDR3 is TGTGCCAGCAGCTTAGGTCCAGACTCTGGAAACACCATATATTTT. As protein: CASSLGPDSGNTIYF.

The rearrangement joins TRBV12-3 or TRBV12-4 to TRBJ1-5; 8 nucleotides agree with TRBD1. The CDR3 contains 13 residues. With V trimmed by 5 bases and J by 7 bases, 4 bases remained unmatched. The DNA for the CDR3 is TGTGCCAGCAGTGGGACAGGAAGGCAGCCCCAGCATTTT. This encodes CASSGTGRQPQHF.

V gene TRBV7-9 combines with J gene TRBJ1-1; no clear D. There are 12 residues in the CDR3. Germline-derived CDR1 and CDR2 are SEHNR and FQNEAQ (reference sequence). Deletions cut 6 bases from V and 11 bases from J, with 16 bases between. This chain's CDR3 is CASSLSRGWAFF. The CDR3 nucleotides are TGTGCCAGCAGTCTTTCCCGAGGGTGGGCTTTCTTT. The whole variable domain, remainder taken from reference TRBV7-9 and TRBJ1-1, is DTGVSQNPRHKITKRGQNVTFRCDPISEHNRLYWYRQTLGQGPEFLTYFQNEAQLEKSRLLSDRFSAERPKGSFSTLEIQRTEQGDSAMYLCASSLSRGWAFFGQGTRLTVV.

The gene calls are TRBV3-1 (or the pseudogene TRBV3-2) and TRBJ1-4; 10 nucleotides line up with TRBD1. The CDR3 runs to 15 residues. Germline-derived CDR1 and CDR2 are LGHDT and YNNKEL (reference sequence). Unmatched junction bases numbered 6, after V lost 4 bases and J lost 7 bases. The CDR3 nucleotides read TGTGCCAGCAGCCTCGGGACAGGGGACATTGAAAAACTGTTTTTT. Protein sequence: CASSLGTGDIEKLFF.

V gene TRBV27 combines with J gene TRBJ1-2; 8 positions match TRBD1. Germline trimming cut 6 bases from V and 4 bases from J; bases unmatched to any gene: 13. Germline V CDR1 and CDR2: MNHEY, SMNVEV (reference sequence). This CDR3 is 16 amino acids long. In DNA form, the CDR3 reads TGTGCCAGCAGCCATGCCCCCCAGGGGGCTGGCTATGGCTACACCTTC. It translates to CASSHAPQGAGYGYTF.